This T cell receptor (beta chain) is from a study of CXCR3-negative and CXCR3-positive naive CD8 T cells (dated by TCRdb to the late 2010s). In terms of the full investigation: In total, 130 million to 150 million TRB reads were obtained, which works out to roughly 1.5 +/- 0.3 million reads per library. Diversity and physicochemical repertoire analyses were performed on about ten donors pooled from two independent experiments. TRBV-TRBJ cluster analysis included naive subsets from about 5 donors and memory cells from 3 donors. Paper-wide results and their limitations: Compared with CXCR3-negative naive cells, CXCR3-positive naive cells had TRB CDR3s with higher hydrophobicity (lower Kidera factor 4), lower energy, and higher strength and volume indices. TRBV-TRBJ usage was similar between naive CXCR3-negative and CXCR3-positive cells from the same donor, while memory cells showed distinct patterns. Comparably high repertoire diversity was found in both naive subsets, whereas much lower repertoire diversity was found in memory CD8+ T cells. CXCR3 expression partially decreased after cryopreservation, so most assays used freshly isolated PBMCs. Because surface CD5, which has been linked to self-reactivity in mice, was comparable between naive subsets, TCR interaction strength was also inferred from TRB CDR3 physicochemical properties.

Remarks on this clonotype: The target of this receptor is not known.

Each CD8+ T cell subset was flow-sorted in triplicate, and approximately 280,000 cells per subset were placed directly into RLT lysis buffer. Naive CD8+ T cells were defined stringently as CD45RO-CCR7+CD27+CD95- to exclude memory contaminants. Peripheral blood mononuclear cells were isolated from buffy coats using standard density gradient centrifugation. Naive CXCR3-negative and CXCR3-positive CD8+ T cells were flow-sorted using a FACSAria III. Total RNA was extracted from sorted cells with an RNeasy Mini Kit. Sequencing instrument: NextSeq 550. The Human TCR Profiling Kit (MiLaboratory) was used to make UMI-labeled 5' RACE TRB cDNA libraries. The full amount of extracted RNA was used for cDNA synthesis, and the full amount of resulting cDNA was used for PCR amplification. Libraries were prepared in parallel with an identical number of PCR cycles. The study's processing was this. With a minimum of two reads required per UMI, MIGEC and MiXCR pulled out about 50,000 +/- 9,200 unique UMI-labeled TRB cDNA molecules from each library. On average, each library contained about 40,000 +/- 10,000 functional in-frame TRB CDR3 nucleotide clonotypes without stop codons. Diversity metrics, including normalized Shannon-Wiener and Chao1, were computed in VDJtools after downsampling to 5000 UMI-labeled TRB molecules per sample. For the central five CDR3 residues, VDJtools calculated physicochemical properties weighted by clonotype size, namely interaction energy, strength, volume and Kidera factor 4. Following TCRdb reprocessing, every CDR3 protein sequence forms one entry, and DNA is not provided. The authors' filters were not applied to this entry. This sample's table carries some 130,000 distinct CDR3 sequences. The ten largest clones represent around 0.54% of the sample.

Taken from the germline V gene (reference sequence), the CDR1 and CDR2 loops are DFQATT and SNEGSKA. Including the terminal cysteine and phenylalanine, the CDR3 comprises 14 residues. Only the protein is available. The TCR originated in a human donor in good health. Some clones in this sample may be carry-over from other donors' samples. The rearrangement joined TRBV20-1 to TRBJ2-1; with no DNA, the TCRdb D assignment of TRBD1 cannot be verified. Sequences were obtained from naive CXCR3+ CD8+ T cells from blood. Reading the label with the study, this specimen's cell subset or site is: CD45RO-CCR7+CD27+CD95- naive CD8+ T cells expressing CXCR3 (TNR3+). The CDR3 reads CSVPGSLSIHEQFF.